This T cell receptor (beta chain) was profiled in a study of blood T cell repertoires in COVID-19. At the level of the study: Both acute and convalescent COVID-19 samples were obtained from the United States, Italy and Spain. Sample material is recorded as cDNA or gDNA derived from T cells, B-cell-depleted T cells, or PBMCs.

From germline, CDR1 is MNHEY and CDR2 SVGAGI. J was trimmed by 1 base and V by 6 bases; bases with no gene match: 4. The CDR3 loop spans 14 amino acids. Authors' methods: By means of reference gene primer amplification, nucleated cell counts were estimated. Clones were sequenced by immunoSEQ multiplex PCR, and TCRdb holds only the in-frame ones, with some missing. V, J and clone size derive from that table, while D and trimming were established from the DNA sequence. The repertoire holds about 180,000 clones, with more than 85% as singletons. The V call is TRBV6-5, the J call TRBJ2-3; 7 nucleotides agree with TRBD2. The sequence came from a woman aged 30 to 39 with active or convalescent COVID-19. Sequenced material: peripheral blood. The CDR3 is CASSLAGRTDTQYF. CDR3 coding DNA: TGTGCCAGCAGCTTAGCGGGCCGCACAGATACGCAGTATTTT.